These T cell receptor beta chains were read from a single sample in a study of cytomegalovirus exposure and HLA in healthy donors. Clones were read by immunoSEQ multiplex PCR, and TCRdb kept only the in-frame ones, dropping some. Among tens of thousands of clones listed, nearly 98% were seen once. Sequenced input: PBMCs. All receptors derive from a woman younger than 30 in good health and CMV-seropositive. Both conserved end residues are part of each CDR3. The D gene is left open where the match is weak.

>TRBV7-2|.
CASNHPTRAPSTDTQYF
>TRBV6-4|.
CASRETLGNTEAFF
>TRBV7-6|TRBD1
CASSLTRGQGRPYEQYF
>TRBV7-2|.
CASSLAFRVRDGYTF
>TRBV14|.
CASSPGRDGYTF
>TRBV19|.
CASSPWDTDQPQHF
>TRBV19|.
CATRRRLYEQYF
>TRBV30|.
CACHPVGNTGELFF
>TRBV27|.
CASSPPGKGEKLFF
>TRBV28|TRBD1
CASSSAGGFQPQHF
>TRBV4-2|TRBD2
CASSHPGLTTGELFF
>TRBV5-6|.
CASSLGPVTNTEAFF
>TRBV30|TRBD2
CAGLRESYEQYF
>TRBV2|TRBD2
CASGREDTGELFF
>TRBV6-5|.
CASSWERGYYEQYF
>TRBV28|TRBD1
CASSTLTGTGGALTF